Below are 22 T cell receptor beta chains sequenced from a single sample in a study of breast tumors, draining lymph nodes, adjacent tissues. TCRdb recomputed calls from the multiplex PCR reads with MiXCR, one row per CDR3 protein. This sample yields fewer than 90,000 distinct CDR3 sequences, of which over 25% are seen a single time; over 8% belongs to the top ten. Breast cancer patients provided tissue from their axillary draining lymph nodes. Sequenced: axillary lymph node tissue. The receptors shown here come from a female donor with breast cancer. Some clones in this sample may be carry-over from other donors' samples.

The rearrangement links TRBV11-2 to TRBJ1-2; D unclear. Deletions cut 1 base from V and 9 bases from J, with 15 bases between. The CDR3 is made up of 14 amino acids. CDR1 and CDR2 from the germline V gene are SGHAT and FQNNGV. CDR3 sequence: CASSLGRVATRYTF. CDR3 bases: TGTGCCAGCAGCTTAGGCCGGGTTGCGACGCGCTACACCTTC. Using reference TRBV11-2 and TRBJ1-2 for the parts outside the CDR3, the full variable domain is EAGVAQSPRYKIIEKRQSVAFWCNPISGHATLYWYQQILGQGPKLLIQFQNNGVVDDSQLPKDRFSAERLKGVDSTLKIQPAKLEDSAVYLCASSLGRVATRYTFGSGTRLTVV.

The rearrangement links TRBV7-2 to TRBJ1-3; D is possibly TRBD1 (5 bases). CDR3 length equals 17 residues. CDR1 and CDR2 from the germline V gene are SGHTA and FQGNSA. Trimming cost V 5 bases and J 3 bases, with 20 bases left between them. The chain's CDR3 is CASSPLWWAGGGNTIYF. The CDR3 DNA sequence: TGTGCCAGCAGCCCACTCTGGTGGGCCGGGGGTGGAAACACCATATATTTT.

This clonotype has ten or more counts. This sequence joins TRBV5-8 and TRBJ2-7; TRBD2 aligns across 8 bases. Trimming cost V 2 bases and J 2 bases; bases outside gene matches: 3. The germline V gene encodes CDR1 SGHTS and CDR2 YDEGEE. The CDR3 is 14 residues long. CDR3 DNA sequence: TGTGCCAGCAGCTTTAGCGGGAATGCCTACGAGCAGTACTTC. Amino acid sequence: CASSFSGNAYEQYF.

In its sample, this clonotype was seen a few times. This sequence may be a read error, since a much larger clone differs from it by one base. The chain links TRBV6-5 to TRBJ1-6; D is ambiguous. CDR1 and CDR2 from the germline V gene are MNHEY and SVGAGI. CDR3 length: 14 amino acids. The ends were cut back, 6 bases at V and 7 bases at J, with 13 bases in the middle. CDR3 protein: CASRPDRSNSPLHF. DNA for the CDR3: TGTGCCAGCAGGCCCGACCGGTCCAATTCACCCCTCCACTTT.

This clonotype was counted between two and nine times. A much bigger clone sits one base away, suggesting this may be a read error. The chain has TRBV7-9 and TRBJ2-5; a weak D match, TRBD2 (6 bases). Germline CDR1 SEHNR, CDR2 FQNEAQ (reference sequence). This CDR3 comprises 13 residues. The CDR3 loop reads CTSGLSSVETQYF. CDR3 DNA sequence: TGTACCAGCGGCTTGTCTAGCGTGGAGACCCAGTACTTC. The complete variable domain, with remaining parts taken from reference TRBV7-9 and TRBJ2-5, reads DTGVSQNPRHKITKRGQNVTFRCDPISEHNRLYWYRQTLGQGPEFLTYFQNEAQLEKSRLLSDRFSAERPKGSFSTLEIQRTEQGDSAMYLCTSGLSSVETQYFGPGTRLLVL.

The rearrangement joins TRBV11-1 to TRBJ1-3; 7 positions agree with TRBD1. The J segment lost 8 bases and the V segment lost 0 bases, leaving 1 base of the junction unmatched. Per the germline V gene, CDR1 is SGHAT and CDR2 is FQDESV (reference sequence). This CDR3 has 13 residues. The CDR3 bases are TGTGCCAGCAGCTTAGCCGGACAGGACACCATATATTTT. Encoded protein: CASSLAGQDTIYF.

There are many counts of this clonotype. The V call is TRBV5-1, the J call TRBJ1-2; D ambiguous. V was clipped by 1 base and J by 0 bases, with 4 bases between them. Germline-derived CDR1 and CDR2 are SGHRS and YFSETQ. The CDR3 consists of 13 residues. The CDR3 sequence: CASSLNANYGYTF. CDR3 DNA sequence: TGCGCCAGCAGCTTGAACGCTAACTATGGCTACACCTTC.

This clonotype was recorded at least ten times. This chain joins TRBV6-2 or TRBV6-3 and TRBJ2-1; 9 positions match TRBD2. Germline CDR1 and CDR2: MNHEY and SVGEGT. The CDR3 is 14 amino acids. The J segment lost 15 bases and the V segment lost 5 bases, leaving 14 bases of the junction unmatched. CDR3 nucleotides: TGTGCCAGCAGTCCCTATAGCGGGAGAGGCGGGTCGTTCTTC. It yields the protein CASSPYSGRGGSFF.

Concerning this clonotype itself: No conserved phenylalanine or tryptophan ends this CDR3, so it is likely a read error. The CDR3 spells CASSYSGAGSADTQYL. The DNA for the CDR3 is TGTGCCAGCAGTTACTCGGGCGCGGGGAGTGCAGATACGCAGTATCTT. V is TRBV6-4 and J is TRBJ2-3, with a weak D call TRBD2 (6 bases). The length of the CDR3 is 16 residues. Germline-derived CDR1 and CDR2 are MRHNA and SNTAGT.

This clonotype was recorded at least ten times. The chain joins TRBV27 to TRBJ1-6; 8 positions match TRBD1. CDR1 and CDR2 from the germline V gene are MNHEY and SMNVEV (reference sequence). The junction had 9 bases not matched to a gene; V was cut back by 5 bases and J by 6 bases. The CDR3 is 16 residues long. In nucleotides, the CDR3 is TGTGCCAGCAGTAGACAGGGGTTCCAAACTAATTCACCCCTCCACTTT. It translates to CASSRQGFQTNSPLHF.

This clonotype has ten or more counts. The chain couples TRBV19 to TRBJ1-5, with a weak D call TRBD1 (6 bases). CDR1 is LNHDA, CDR2 SQIVND, per germline (reference sequence). V was trimmed by 3 bases and J by 6 bases, leaving 21 bases between them. The CDR3 consists of 17 residues. The CDR3 protein is CASSIPNKGGGIQPQHF. The CDR3 DNA is TGTGCCAGTAGTATTCCCAACAAGGGGGGTGGAATTCAGCCCCAGCATTTT.

The table lists this clonotype with many counts. This rearrangement joins TRBV19 to TRBJ1-4; no clear D. CDR3 length: 16 residues. V shed 4 bases and J shed 3 bases, with 15 bases lying between them. Per the germline V gene, CDR1 is LNHDA and CDR2 is SQIVND (reference sequence). Written as DNA, the CDR3 is TGTGCCAGTAGTAAAATTGGAGAGGATTCTAATGAAAAACTGTTTTTT. Translated, it gives CASSKIGEDSNEKLFF. The full variable domain, completed using reference TRBV19 and TRBJ1-4, is DGGITQSPKYLFRKEGQNVTLSCEQNLNHDAMYWYRQDPGQGLRLIYYSQIVNDFQKGDIAEGYSVSREKKESFPLTVTSAQKNPTAFYLCASSKIGEDSNEKLFFGSGTQLSVL.

This clonotype was counted at least ten times. This chain connects TRBV28 to TRBJ1-5, with D hard to call. The ends were cut back, 5 bases at V and 7 bases at J, with 21 bases in the middle. Germline V gene sequence: CDR1 MDHEN, CDR2 SYDVKM. The CDR3 sequence is 16 residues long. CDR3 sequence (DNA): TGTGCCAGCAGTAACCCCTCCGGTCCGGGGAGGCAGCCCCAGCATTTT. It is translated as CASSNPSGPGRQPQHF.

Ten or more counts support this clonotype. This chain joins TRBV7-2 and TRBJ1-6; possibly TRBD1 for D (5 bases). Trimming took off 8 bases at V and 4 bases at J, with 15 bases between the two ends. The CDR3 consists of 15 residues. The V gene's germline CDR1 is SGHTA and CDR2 FQGNSA. This CDR3 is CASSNGARYNSPLHF. The DNA for the CDR3 is TGTGCCAGCTCTAACGGGGCAAGGTATAATTCACCCCTCCACTTT.

This clonotype was found once. A much larger clone is a single base away; this may be a read error. V gene TRBV6-2 or TRBV6-3 combines with J gene TRBJ2-7; D is unclear. The CDR3 runs 16 residues. Germline V gene lookup returns CDR1 MNHEY and CDR2 SVGEGT. Deletions cut 5 bases from V and 5 bases from J, with 22 bases between. Here the CDR3 DNA reads TGTGCCAGCAGTAACCCTTTCTTGGTGGGAAGGGACGAGCAGTACTTC. Amino acids: CASSNPFLVGRDEQYF.

With respect to this clonotype: A much larger clone sits a single nucleotide away, making a read error possible. The chain employs TRBV7-9 and TRBJ1-1, with D tentatively TRBD1 (6 bases). The CDR3 is 17 residues long. Germline CDR1 reads SEHNR; CDR2 reads FQNEAQ (reference sequence). The CDR3 DNA sequence: TGTGCCAGCAGATTAGAGGGACAAGGGGGATGGAACACTGAAGCTTTCTTT. Translating gives CASRLEGQGGWNTEAFF.

This chain joins TRBV19 and TRBJ1-1; D uncertain. Trimming removed 7 bases at V and 0 bases at J, with 18 bases between. The CDR3 is made up of 16 amino acids. From germline, CDR1 is LNHDA and CDR2 SQIVND (reference sequence). The CDR3 coding sequence is TGTGCCAGTACTAGTAGGGCAAGGGTGGTGAACACTGAAGCTTTCTTT. Its translation: CASTSRARVVNTEAFF.

This clonotype was detected ten times or more. V gene TRBV24-1 combines with J gene TRBJ2-5; 10 nucleotides match TRBD1. The germline CDR1 and CDR2 sequences are KGHDR and SFDVKD. V dropped 4 bases and J dropped 3; count of bases not matched to a gene: 4. The CDR3 sequence is 15 residues long. CDR3 sequence: CATSDSGQGEETQYF. In nucleotides, the CDR3 is TGTGCCACCAGTGACTCCGGACAGGGGGAAGAGACCCAGTACTTC.

This clonotype was seen a handful of times. A much bigger clone sits one base away, suggesting this may be a read error. V usage is TRBV20-1 and J usage is TRBJ2-5; 9 bases agree with TRBD2. Germline-derived CDR1 and CDR2 are DFQATT and SNEGSKA (reference sequence). V shed 5 bases, J shed 7 bases, and the junction held 11 bases outside the gene matches. This CDR3 region has 14 residues. The CDR3 sequence is CSALNSGRGATQYF. Written as DNA, the CDR3 is TGCAGTGCTTTAAATAGCGGGAGAGGGGCGACCCAGTACTTC.

Of note for this clonotype: With a much larger clone just one base away, this may be a read error. This chain links TRBV30 with TRBJ2-1; 7 bases line up with TRBD2. This CDR3 is built from 16 residues. Germline CDR1 is GTSNPN and CDR2 is SVGIG (reference sequence). The CDR3 nucleotides are TGTGCCTGGAGTGAAAGGGCGACTAGCTCCTACAGTGAGCAGTTCTTC. This encodes CAWSERATSSYSEQFF. Variable domain in full (rest from reference TRBV30 and TRBJ2-1): SQTIHQWPATLVQPVGSPLSLECTVEGTSNPNLYWYRQAAGRGLQLLFYSVGIGQISSEVPQNLSASRPQDRQFILSSKKLLLSDSGFYLCAWSERATSSYSEQFFGPGTRLTVL.

This clonotype has a count of ten or more. This chain's CDR3 is CASSEWQGKTEAFF. CDR3 coding DNA: TGTGCCAGCAGTGAATGGCAGGGAAAGACTGAAGCTTTCTTT. The rearrangement uses TRBV2 and TRBJ1-1; TRBD1 might be the D (5 bases). Trimming took 2 bases from V and 5 from J, leaving 12 bases between them. This CDR3 is 14 amino acids long. CDR1 is SNHLY, CDR2 FYNNEI, per germline.

For this clonotype: The CDR3 does not end in the conserved phenylalanine or tryptophan, so this is likely a read error. The chain recombines TRBV14 with TRBJ2-1; 8 nucleotides agree with TRBD2. V was clipped by 2 bases and J by 9 bases; unmatched bases: 3. The CDR3 extends over 13 amino acids. Germline V CDR1 and CDR2: SGHDN, FVKESK. Here the CDR3 reads CASSQNSGTEQFS. The CDR3 region has the DNA TGTGCCAGCAGCCAAAATAGCGGGACTGAGCAGTTCTCC.